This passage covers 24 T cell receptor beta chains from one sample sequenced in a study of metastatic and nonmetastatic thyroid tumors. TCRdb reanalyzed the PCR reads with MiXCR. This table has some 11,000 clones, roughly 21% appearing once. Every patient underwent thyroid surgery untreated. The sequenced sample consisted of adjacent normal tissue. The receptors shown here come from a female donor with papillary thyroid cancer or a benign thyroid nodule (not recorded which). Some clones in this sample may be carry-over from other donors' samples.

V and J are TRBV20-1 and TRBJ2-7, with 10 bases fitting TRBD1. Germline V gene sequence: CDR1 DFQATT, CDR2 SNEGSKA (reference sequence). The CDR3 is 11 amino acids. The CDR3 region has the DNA TGCATCACAGGGACAGGGGAGCAACAGTACTTC. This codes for CITGTGEQQYF.

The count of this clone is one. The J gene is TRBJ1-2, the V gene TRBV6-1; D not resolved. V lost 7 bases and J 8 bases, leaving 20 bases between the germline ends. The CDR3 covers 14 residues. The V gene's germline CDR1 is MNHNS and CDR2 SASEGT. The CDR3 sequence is CASTDGGSSRGYTF. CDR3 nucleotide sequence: TGTGCCAGCACCGATGGTGGGTCCTCCCGGGGCTACACCTTC.

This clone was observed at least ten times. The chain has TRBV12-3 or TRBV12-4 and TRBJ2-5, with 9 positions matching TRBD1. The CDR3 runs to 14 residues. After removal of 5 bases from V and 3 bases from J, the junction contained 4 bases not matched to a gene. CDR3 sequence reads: CASSAGQGKETQYF. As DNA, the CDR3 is TGTGCCAGCAGTGCGGGACAGGGCAAAGAGACCCAGTACTTC.

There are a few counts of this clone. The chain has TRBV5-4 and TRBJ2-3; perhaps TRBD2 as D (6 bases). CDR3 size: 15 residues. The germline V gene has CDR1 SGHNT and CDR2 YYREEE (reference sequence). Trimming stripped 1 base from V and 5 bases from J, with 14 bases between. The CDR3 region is CASSLQAGRKDTQYF. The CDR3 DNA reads TGTGCCAGCAGCTTGCAGGCGGGGCGGAAAGATACGCAGTATTTT.

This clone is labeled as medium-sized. The chain's CDR3 is CASSEEAREGEAFF. DNA of the CDR3: TGTGCCAGCAGTGAAGAGGCTCGGGAGGGAGAAGCTTTCTTT. The chain recombines TRBV2 with TRBJ1-1; D remains ambiguous. The CDR3 is made up of 14 amino acids. Trimming pared 1 base from V and 8 bases from J, leaving 14 bases between. Looked up from germline, CDR1 is SNHLY and CDR2 is FYNNEI.

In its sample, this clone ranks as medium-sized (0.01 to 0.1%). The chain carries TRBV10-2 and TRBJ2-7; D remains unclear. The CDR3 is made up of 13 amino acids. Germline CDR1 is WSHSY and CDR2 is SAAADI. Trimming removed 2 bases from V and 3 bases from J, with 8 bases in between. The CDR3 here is CASSEGLGYEQYF. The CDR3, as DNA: TGCGCCAGCAGTGAGGGGTTGGGCTACGAGCAGTACTTC.

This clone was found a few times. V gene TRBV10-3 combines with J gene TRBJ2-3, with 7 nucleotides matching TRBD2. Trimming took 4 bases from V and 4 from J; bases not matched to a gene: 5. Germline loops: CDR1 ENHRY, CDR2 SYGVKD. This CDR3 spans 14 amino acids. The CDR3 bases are TGTGCCATCAGTGGTACTAGCGTCTCAGATACGCAGTATTTT. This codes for CAISGTSVSDTQYF.

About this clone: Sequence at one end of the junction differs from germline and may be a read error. CDR3 amino acids: CAWSRGVSNEKLFF. CDR3 DNA sequence: TGTGCTTGGAGTCGCGGGGTGTCTAATGAAAAACTGTTTTTT. The chain uses TRBV30 and TRBJ1-4; D not resolved. The germline V gene encodes CDR1 GTSNPN and CDR2 SVGIG (reference sequence). The CDR3 runs 14 residues.

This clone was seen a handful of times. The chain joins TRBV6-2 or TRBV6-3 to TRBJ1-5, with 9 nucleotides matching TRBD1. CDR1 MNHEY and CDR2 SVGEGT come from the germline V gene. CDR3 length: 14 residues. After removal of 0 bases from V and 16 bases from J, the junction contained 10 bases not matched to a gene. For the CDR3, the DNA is TGTGCCAGCAGTTACTCGACCAGGACAGGGGAGGGTCATTTT. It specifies CASSYSTRTGEGHF.

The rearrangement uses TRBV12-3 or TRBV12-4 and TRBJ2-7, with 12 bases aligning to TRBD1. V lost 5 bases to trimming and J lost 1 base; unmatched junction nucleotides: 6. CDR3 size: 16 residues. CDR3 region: CASSPGTGGRSYEQYF. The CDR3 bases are TGTGCCAGCAGTCCGGGGACAGGGGGCCGATCCTACGAGCAGTACTTC.

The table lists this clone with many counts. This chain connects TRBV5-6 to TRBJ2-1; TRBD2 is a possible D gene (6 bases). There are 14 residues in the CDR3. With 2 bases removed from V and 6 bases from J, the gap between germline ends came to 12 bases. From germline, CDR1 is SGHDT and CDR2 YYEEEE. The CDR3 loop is CASSFGTLSNEQFF. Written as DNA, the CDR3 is TGTGCCAGCAGCTTCGGGACTCTCTCCAATGAGCAGTTCTTC.

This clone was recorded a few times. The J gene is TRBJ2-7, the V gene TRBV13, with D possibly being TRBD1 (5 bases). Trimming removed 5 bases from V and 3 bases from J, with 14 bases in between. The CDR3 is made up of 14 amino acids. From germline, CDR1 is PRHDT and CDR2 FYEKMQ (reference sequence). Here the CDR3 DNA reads TGTGCCAGCAGCACCAGGGCGCTGGACTACGAGCAGTACTTC. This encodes CASSTRALDYEQYF.

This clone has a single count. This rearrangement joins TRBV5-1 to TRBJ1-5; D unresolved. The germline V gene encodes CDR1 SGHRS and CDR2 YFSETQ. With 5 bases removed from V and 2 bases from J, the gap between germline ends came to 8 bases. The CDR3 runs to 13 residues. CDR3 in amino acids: CASRRPRNQPQHF. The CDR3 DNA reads TGCGCCAGCAGAAGACCGCGCAATCAGCCCCAGCATTTT.

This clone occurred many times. The CDR3 here is CASNSFDRAQETQYF. DNA for the CDR3: TGTGCCAGCAATTCCTTCGACCGGGCCCAAGAGACCCAGTACTTC. This chain joins TRBV5-8 and TRBJ2-5; D not certain. This CDR3 is 15 amino acids long. V was trimmed by 6 bases and J by 1 base, leaving 16 bases between them. Germline CDR1 reads SGHTS; CDR2 reads YDEGEE.

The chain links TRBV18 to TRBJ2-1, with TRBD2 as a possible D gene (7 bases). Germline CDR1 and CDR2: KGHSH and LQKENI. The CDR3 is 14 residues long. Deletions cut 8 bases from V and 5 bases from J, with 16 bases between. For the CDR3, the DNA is TGTGCCAGCGGACGGGGGGCAGTCCACAATGAGCAGTTCTTC. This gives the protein CASGRGAVHNEQFF.

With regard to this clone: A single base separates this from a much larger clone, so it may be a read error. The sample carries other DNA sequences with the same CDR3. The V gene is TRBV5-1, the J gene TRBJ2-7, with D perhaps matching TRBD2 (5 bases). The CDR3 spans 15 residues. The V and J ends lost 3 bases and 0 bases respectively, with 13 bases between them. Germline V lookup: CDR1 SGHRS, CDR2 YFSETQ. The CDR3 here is CASSSGLTSSYEQYF. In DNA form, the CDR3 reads TGCGCCAGCAGCTCTGGACTGACGAGCTCCTACGAGCAGTACTTC.

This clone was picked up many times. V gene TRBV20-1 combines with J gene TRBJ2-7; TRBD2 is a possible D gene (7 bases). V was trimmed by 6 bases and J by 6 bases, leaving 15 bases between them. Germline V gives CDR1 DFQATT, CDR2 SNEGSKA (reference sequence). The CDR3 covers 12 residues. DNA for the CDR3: TGCAGTGCAACCTCGGGGGGCAGCGAGCAGTACTTC. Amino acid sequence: CSATSGGSEQYF.

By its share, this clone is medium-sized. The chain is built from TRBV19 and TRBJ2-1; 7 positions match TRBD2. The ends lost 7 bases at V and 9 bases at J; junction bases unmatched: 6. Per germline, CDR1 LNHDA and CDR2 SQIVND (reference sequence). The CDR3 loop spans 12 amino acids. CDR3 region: CASTLGGGEQFF. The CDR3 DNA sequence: TGTGCCAGTACCCTGGGGGGGGGTGAGCAGTTCTTC.

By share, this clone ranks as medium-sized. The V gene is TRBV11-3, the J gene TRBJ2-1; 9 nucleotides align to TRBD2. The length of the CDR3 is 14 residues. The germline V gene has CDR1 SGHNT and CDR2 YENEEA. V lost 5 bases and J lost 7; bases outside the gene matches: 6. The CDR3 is CASSPAGGWNEQFF. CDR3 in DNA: TGTGCCAGCAGCCCAGCGGGAGGATGGAATGAGCAGTTCTTC.

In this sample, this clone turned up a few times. The CDR3 DNA sequence: TGTGCCAGCAGTTACAGTGGGCTTGAGCAGTACTTC. This encodes CASSYSGLEQYF. The chain employs TRBV12-3 or TRBV12-4 and TRBJ2-7; D remains ambiguous. The CDR3 runs to 12 residues. V was shortened by 4 bases and J by 7 bases, with 11 bases between the two germline ends.

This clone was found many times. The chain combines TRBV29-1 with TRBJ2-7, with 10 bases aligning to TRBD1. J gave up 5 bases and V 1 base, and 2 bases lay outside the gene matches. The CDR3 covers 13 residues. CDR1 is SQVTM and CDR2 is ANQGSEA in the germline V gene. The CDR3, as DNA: TGCAGCGTTGAAGGACAGGGGGCAAACGAGCAGTACTTC. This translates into CSVEGQGANEQYF.

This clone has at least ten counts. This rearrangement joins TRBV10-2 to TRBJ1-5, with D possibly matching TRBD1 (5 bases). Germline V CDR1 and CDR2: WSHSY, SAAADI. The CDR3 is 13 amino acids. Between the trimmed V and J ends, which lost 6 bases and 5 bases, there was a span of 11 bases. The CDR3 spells CASRGGFDQPQHF. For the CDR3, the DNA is TGCGCCAGCAGGGGGGGGTTCGATCAGCCCCAGCATTTT.

CDR3 in amino acids: CSAQGTENTEAFF. The DNA of the CDR3 is TGCAGTGCCCAGGGGACAGAGAACACTGAAGCTTTCTTT. The rearrangement uses TRBV20-1 and TRBJ1-1; 7 nucleotides match TRBD1. The length of the CDR3 is 13 residues. From germline, CDR1 is DFQATT and CDR2 SNEGSKA (reference sequence). Losses at the gene ends were 6 bases for V and 1 base for J; bases not matched to a gene: 5.

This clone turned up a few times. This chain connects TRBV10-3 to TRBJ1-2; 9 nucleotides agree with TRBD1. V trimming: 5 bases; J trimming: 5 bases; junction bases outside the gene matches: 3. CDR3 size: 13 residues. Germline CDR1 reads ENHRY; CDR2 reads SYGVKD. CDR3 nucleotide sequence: TGTGCCATCAGTTGGGGGACAGGGTATGGCTACACCTTC. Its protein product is CAISWGTGYGYTF.